This T cell receptor beta chain was identified in a study of naive and memory T cell subsets. Study-wide results and limits: The RNA method is potentially sensitive to activation and differentiation changes.

The CDR3 length is 15 residues. Trimming took 5 bases from V and 0 from J; bases not matched to a gene: 5. Germline V gene sequence: CDR1 SGHTA, CDR2 FQGNSA. Amplification of ligated cDNA took four PCR rounds with SP2 and nested alpha and beta constant primers. Blood and skin TCR RNA was reverse transcribed with alpha and beta constant primers. TCRdb itself ran the 5' RACE reads through MiXCR, one entry per CDR3 protein. Of tens of thousands of distinct CDR3 sequences listed, around 8% are singletons. TCR cDNA received a 3' ligated oligonucleotide that carried a UMI. RNA was extracted from under 3 ml of whole blood of healthy adults. Cells were not sorted; total RNA input targeted about 1 to 1000 ng. This clonotype was seen a handful of times. Its antigen is undetermined.

The J gene is TRBJ2-3, the V gene TRBV7-2, with 7 bases fitting TRBD2. The source is a female donor in good health. The DNA of the CDR3 is TGTGCCAGCAGCCCAGCGGGGATAAGCACAGATACGCAGTATTTT. Translated: CASSPAGISTDTQYF.